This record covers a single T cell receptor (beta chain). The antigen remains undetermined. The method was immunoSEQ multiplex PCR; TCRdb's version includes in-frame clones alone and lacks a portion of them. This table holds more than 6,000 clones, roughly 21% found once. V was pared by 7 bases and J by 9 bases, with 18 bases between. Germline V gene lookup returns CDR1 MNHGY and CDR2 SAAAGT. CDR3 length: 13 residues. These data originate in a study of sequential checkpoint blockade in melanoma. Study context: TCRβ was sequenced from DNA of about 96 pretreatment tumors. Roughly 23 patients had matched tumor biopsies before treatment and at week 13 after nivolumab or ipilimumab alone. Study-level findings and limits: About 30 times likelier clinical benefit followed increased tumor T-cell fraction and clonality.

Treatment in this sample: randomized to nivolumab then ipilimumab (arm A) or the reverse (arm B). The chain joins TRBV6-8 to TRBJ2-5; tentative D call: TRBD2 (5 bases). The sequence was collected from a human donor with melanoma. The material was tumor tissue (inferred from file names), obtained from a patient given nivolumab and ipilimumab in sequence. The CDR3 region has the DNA TGTGCCAGCAATGAGGGCCTTATGGGTTCCCAGTACTTC. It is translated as CASNEGLMGSQYF.